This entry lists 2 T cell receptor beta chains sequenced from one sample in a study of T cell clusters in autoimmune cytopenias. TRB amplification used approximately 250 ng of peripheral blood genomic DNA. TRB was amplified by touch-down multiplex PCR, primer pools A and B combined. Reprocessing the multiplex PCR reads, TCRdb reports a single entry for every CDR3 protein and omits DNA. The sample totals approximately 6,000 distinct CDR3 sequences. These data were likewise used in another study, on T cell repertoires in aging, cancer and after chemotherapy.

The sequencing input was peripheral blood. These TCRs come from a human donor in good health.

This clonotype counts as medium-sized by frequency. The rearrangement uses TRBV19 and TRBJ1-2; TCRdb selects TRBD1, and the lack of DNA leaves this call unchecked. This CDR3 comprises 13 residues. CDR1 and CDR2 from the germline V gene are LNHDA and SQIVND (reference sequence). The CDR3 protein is CASRRQGGYGYTF.

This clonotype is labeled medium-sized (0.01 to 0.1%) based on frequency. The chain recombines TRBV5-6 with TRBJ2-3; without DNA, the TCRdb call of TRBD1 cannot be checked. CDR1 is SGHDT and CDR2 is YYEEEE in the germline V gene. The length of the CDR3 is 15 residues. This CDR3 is CASSLDGGVVDTQYF.